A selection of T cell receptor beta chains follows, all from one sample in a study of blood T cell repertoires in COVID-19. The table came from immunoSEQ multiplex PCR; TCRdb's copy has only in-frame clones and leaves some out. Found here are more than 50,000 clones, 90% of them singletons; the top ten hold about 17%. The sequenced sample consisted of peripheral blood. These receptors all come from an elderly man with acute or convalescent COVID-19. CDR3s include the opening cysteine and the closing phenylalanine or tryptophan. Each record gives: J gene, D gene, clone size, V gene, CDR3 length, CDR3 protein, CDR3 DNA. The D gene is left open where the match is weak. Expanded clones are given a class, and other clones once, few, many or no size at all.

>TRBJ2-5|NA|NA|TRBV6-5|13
CATRNRIPETQYF
TGTGCCACCCGAAACAGGATTCCAGAGACCCAGTACTTC
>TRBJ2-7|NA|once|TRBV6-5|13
CASSQGHSYEQYF
TGTGCCAGCAGCCAGGGCCATTCCTACGAGCAGTACTTC
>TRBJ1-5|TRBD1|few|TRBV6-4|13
CASSTGGNQPQHF
TGTGCCAGCAGTACAGGGGGCAATCAGCCCCAGCATTTT
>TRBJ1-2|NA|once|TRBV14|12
CASSPDRRRYTF
TGTGCCAGCAGCCCGGACAGAAGGCGTTACACCTTC
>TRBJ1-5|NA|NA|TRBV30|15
CAWSQPNPAGQPQHF
TGTGCCTGGAGTCAACCTAATCCCGCGGGTCAGCCCCAGCATTTT
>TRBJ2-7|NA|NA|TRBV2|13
CASSSRSGYEQYF
TGTGCCAGCAGTTCCCGGAGCGGATACGAGCAGTACTTC
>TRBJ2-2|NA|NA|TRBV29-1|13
CSGAMTNTGELFF
TGCAGCGGGGCTATGACGAACACCGGGGAGCTGTTTTTT
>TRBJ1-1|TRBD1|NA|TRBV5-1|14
CASSLSGGDTEAFF
TGCGCCAGCAGCTTGTCAGGGGGTGACACTGAAGCTTTCTTT
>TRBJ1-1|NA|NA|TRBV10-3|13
CAISEGRGTEAFF
TGTGCCATCAGTGAGGGGAGGGGGACTGAAGCTTTCTTT
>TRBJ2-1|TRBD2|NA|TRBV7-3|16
CASSLTAASGGDEQFF
TGTGCCAGCAGCTTAACCGCGGCTAGCGGGGGCGATGAGCAGTTCTTC
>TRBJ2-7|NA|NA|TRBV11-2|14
CASSLGLVSYEQYF
TGTGCCAGCAGCTTAGGGCTTGTCTCCTACGAGCAGTACTTC
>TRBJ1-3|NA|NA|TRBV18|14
CASSPELSGNTIYF
TGTGCCAGCTCACCAGAGTTGTCTGGAAACACCATATATTTT
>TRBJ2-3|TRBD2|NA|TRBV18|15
CASSTGTRGTDTQYF
TGTGCCAGCTCAACCGGGACTAGGGGCACAGATACGCAGTATTTT
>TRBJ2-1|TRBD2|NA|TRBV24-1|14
CATRGSGGNNEQFF
TGTGCCACTCGGGGCAGCGGGGGGAACAATGAGCAGTTCTTC
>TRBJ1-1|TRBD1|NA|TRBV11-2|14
CASSLGQGVTEAFF
TGTGCCAGCAGCCTGGGACAGGGGGTCACTGAAGCTTTCTTT
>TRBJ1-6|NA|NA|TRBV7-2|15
CASSPSTDHNSPLHF
TGTGCCAGCAGCCCCTCCACAGATCATAATTCACCCCTCCACTTT